This T cell receptor (beta chain) was sequenced during a study of cytomegalovirus exposure and HLA in healthy donors. Study-level background: Unique TCR beta sequences numbering some 120 million came from approximately 180 million T cells in an earlier analysis. Study-wide results and caveats: The authors enumerated 150 to 200 TCR beta chains as linked to cytomegalovirus. A later analysis showed HLA-associated TCR beta chains outstripping equally common others in clonal expansion.

Both 60 Vbeta primers and 13 Jbeta primers went into the PCR. The repertoire was sequenced with immunoSEQ multiplex PCR; TCRdb's copy has only in-frame clones and lacks some. The sample yields more than 90,000 clones, about 80% seen once. V lost 3 bases to trimming and J lost 0 bases, with 8 bases between them. The CDR3 covers 13 residues. The germline V gene encodes CDR1 GTSNPN and CDR2 SVGIG (reference sequence). A few counts support this clone. What it recognizes is unknown. This TCR derives from a woman aged 55-69 years in good health and CMV-seronegative. The material sequenced was PBMCs. The V gene is TRBV30, the J gene TRBJ1-1; D is unresolved. CDR3 protein: CAWSAVMNTEAFF. Here the CDR3 DNA reads TGTGCCTGGAGCGCAGTAATGAACACTGAAGCTTTCTTT.